This entry lists 9 T cell receptor beta chains sequenced from one sample in a study of siplizumab effects on memory and regulatory T cells. Generated by immunoSEQ multiplex PCR, the TCRdb table keeps only in-frame clones and is missing some. The sample yields over 70,000 clones, 80% to 90% seen once. The source material was CD4+ T cells sorted from blood. The receptors here all came from a human donor in good health.

V usage is TRBV5-4 and J usage is TRBJ1-2, with D possibly TRBD1 on 6 matching bases. The CDR3 consists of 15 residues. V was shortened by 4 bases and J by 4 bases, with 17 bases between the two germline ends. Germline loops: CDR1 SGHNT, CDR2 YYREEE (reference sequence). This CDR3 reads CASSEGGGSSYGYTF. The DNA for the CDR3 is TGTGCCAGCAGCGAGGGTGGGGGCTCTTCCTATGGCTACACCTTC.

This chain connects TRBV29-1 to TRBJ2-3; 8 nucleotides match TRBD2. In germline, CDR1 is SQVTM, CDR2 ANQGSEA. V lost 0 bases and J lost 2; bases outside the gene matches: 7. The CDR3 runs 16 residues. In DNA, the CDR3 is TGCAGCGTTGAAGACCAGCGGGGGCCTCTCACAGATACGCAGTATTTT. It codes for CSVEDQRGPLTDTQYF.

The chain combines TRBV27 with TRBJ2-7; 7 bases align to TRBD2. The CDR3 covers 15 residues. CDR1 and CDR2 (germline): MNHEY, SMNVEV (reference sequence). With 5 bases clipped from V and 4 bases from J, the junction kept 11 bases outside the gene matches. CDR3 DNA sequence: TGTGCCAGCAGTCCCAGGGAGGGACGGGGATACGAGCAGTACTTC. Translating gives CASSPREGRGYEQYF.

The V call is TRBV7-6, the J call TRBJ2-3, with TRBD2 as a possible D gene (6 bases). Between the trimmed V and J ends, which lost 3 bases and 7 bases, there was a span of 14 bases. Germline CDR1 is SGHVS and CDR2 is FNYEAQ. The CDR3 is made up of 14 amino acids. The CDR3 sequence: CASSLDPGLNTQYF. The CDR3 DNA reads TGTGCCAGCAGCTTGGACCCGGGACTGAATACGCAGTATTTT.

The gene calls are TRBV7-6 and TRBJ2-7; D may be TRBD1 (6 bases). Looked up from germline, CDR1 is SGHVS and CDR2 is FNYEAQ. V was cut by 2 bases and J by 2 bases, with 13 bases left in between. The CDR3 is made up of 15 amino acids. CDR3 DNA sequence: TGTGCCAGCAGCTTACAGCCGACAGGCCCCTACGAGCAGTACTTC. It translates to CASSLQPTGPYEQYF. The complete variable domain, with remaining parts taken from reference TRBV7-6 and TRBJ2-7, reads GAGVSQSPRYKVTKRGQDVALRCDPISGHVSLYWYRQALGQGPEFLTYFNYEAQQDKSGLPNDRFSAERPEGSISTLTIQRTEQRDSAMYRCASSLQPTGPYEQYFGPGTRLTVT.

The V call is TRBV11-2, the J call TRBJ2-3; maybe TRBD1 (6 bases). The CDR3 has 14 residues. CDR1 and CDR2 (germline): SGHAT, FQNNGV. The V gene lost 6 bases and the J gene lost 4 bases, with 14 bases spanning the gap. The CDR3 here is CASSSQGVADTQYF. In nucleotides, the CDR3 is TGTGCCAGCAGTTCACAGGGTGTCGCAGATACGCAGTATTTT.

CDR3 sequence reads: CAIRAGDTYEQYF. Here the CDR3 DNA reads TGTGCCATCAGGGCAGGCGATACCTACGAGCAGTACTTC. This rearrangement joins TRBV10-3 to TRBJ2-7; D is uncertain. Looked up from germline, CDR1 is ENHRY and CDR2 is SYGVKD. This CDR3 contains 13 residues. V was shortened by 6 bases and J by 2 bases, with 11 bases between the two germline ends.

The chain couples TRBV4-3 to TRBJ1-2, with TRBD1 matching over 7 bases. The CDR3 extends over 17 amino acids. From germline, CDR1 is LGHNA and CDR2 YSLEER. The ends lost 0 bases at V and 8 bases at J; junction bases unmatched: 15. The CDR3 reads CASSQEGGGGGVGGYTF. The CDR3 DNA follows: TGCGCCAGCAGCCAAGAGGGCGGAGGGGGCGGGGTTGGCGGCTACACCTTC.

In this sample, this clone turned up a few times. V is TRBV7-8 and J is TRBJ2-5; D is possibly TRBD2 (7 bases). Trimming cost V 1 base and J 6 bases, with 12 bases left between them. The CDR3 extends over 14 amino acids. Germline CDR1 is SGHVS and CDR2 is FQNEAQ. This CDR3 is CASSLGPGGKTQYF. As DNA, the CDR3 is TGTGCCAGCAGCTTAGGACCGGGGGGCAAGACCCAGTACTTC.